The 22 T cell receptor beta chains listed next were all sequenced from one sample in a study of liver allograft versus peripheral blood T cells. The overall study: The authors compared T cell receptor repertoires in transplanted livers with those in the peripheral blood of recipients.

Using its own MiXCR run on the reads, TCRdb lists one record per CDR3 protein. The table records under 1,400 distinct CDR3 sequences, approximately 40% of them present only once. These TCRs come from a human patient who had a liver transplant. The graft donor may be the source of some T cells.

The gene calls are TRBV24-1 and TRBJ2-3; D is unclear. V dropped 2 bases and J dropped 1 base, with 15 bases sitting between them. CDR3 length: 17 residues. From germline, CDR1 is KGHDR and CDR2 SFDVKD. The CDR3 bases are TGTGCCACCAGTGATTCTGATCTAGTCGGGCGCACAGATACGCAGTATTTT. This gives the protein CATSDSDLVGRTDTQYF.

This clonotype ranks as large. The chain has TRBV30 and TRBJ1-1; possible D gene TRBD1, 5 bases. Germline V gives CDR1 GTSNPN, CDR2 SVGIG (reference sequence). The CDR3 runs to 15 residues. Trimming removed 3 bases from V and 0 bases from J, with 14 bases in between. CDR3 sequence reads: CAWSISDILNTEAFF. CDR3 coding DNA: TGTGCCTGGAGCATCTCGGACATTTTGAACACTGAAGCTTTCTTT.

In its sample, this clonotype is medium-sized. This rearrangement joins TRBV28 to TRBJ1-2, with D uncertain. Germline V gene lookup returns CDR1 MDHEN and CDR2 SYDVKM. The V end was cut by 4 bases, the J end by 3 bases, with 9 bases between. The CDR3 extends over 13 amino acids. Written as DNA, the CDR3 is TGTGCCAGCAGTTATTCGGGGTACTATGGCTACACCTTC. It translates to CASSYSGYYGYTF.

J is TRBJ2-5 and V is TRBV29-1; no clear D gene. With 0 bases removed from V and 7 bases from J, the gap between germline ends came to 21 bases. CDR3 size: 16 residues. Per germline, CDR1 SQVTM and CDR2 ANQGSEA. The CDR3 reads CSVEDLGTVLSGTQYF. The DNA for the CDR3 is TGCAGCGTTGAAGATCTGGGCACGGTGTTGTCGGGGACCCAGTACTTC. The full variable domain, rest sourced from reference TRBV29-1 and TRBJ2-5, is SAVISQKPSRDICQRGTSLTIQCQVDSQVTMMFWYRQQPGQSLTLIATANQGSEATYESGFVIDKFPISRPNLTFSTLTVSNMSPEDSSIYLCSVEDLGTVLSGTQYFGPGTRLLVL.

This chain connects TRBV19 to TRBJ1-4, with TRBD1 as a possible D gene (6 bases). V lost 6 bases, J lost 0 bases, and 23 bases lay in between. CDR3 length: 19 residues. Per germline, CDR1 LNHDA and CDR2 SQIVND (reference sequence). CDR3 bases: TGTGCCAGTAGCCCTAAAGGTGGGGGGCCCCAAGCAACTAATGAAAAACTGTTTTTT. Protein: CASSPKGGGPQATNEKLFF. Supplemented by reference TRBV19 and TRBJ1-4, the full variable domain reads DGGITQSPKYLFRKEGQNVTLSCEQNLNHDAMYWYRQDPGQGLRLIYYSQIVNDFQKGDIAEGYSVSREKKESFPLTVTSAQKNPTAFYLCASSPKGGGPQATNEKLFFGSGTQLSVL.

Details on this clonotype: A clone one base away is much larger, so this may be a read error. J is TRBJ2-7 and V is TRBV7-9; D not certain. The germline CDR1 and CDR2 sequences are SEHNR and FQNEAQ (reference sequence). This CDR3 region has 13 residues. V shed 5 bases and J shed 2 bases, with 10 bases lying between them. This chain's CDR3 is CASSPMSAYEQYF. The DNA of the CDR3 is TGTGCCAGCAGCCCGATGTCGGCCTACGAGCAGTACTTC. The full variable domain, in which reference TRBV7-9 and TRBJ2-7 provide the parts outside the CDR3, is DTGVSQNPRHKITKRGQNVTFRCDPISEHNRLYWYRQTLGQGPEFLTYFQNEAQLEKSRLLSDRFSAERPKGSFSTLEIQRTEQGDSAMYLCASSPMSAYEQYFGPGTRLTVT.

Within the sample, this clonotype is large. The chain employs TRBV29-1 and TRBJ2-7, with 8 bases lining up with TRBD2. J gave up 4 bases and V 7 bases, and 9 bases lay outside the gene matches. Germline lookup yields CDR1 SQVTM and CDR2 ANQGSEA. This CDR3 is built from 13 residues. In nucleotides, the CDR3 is TGCAGCGCAGTAGCGGGATTGCGGTACGAGCAGTACTTC. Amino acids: CSAVAGLRYEQYF.

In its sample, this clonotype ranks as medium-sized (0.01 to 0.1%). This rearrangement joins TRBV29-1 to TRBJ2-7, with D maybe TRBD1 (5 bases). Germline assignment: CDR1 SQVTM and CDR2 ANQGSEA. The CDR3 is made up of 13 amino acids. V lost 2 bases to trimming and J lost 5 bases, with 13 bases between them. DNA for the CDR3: TGCAGCGTTGAACAGGGCCCTCGGGACGAGCAGTACTTC. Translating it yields CSVEQGPRDEQYF.

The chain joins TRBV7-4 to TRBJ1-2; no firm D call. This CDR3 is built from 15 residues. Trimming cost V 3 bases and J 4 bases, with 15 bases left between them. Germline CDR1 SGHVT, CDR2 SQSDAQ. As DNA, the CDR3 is TGTGCCAGCAGCTTCCCTGAGCTGGACCTCTATGGCTACACCTTC. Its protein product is CASSFPELDLYGYTF.

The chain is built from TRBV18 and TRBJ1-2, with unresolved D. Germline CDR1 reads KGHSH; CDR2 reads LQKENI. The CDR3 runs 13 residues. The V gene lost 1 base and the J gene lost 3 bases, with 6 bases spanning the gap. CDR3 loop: CASSPLGHYGYTF. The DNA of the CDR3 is TGTGCCAGCTCACCACTCGGACACTATGGCTACACCTTC.

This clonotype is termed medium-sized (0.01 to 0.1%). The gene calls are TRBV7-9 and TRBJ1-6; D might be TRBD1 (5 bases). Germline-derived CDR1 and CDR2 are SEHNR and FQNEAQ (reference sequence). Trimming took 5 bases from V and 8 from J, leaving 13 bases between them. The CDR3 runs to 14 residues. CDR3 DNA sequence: TGTGCCAGCAGCAATACAGGCCGCGATTCACCCCTCCACTTT. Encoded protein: CASSNTGRDSPLHF.

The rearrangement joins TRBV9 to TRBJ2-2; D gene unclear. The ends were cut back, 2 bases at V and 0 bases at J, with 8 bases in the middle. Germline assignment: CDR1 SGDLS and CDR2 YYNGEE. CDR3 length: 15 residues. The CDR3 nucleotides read TGTGCCAGCAGCGTGACATTTTCGAACACCGGGGAGCTGTTTTTT. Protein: CASSVTFSNTGELFF. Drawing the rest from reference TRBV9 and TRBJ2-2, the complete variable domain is DSGVTQTPKHLITATGQRVTLRCSPRSGDLSVYWYQQSLDQGLQFLIQYYNGEERAKGNILERFSAQQFPDLHSELNLSSLELGDSALYFCASSVTFSNTGELFFGEGSRLTVL.

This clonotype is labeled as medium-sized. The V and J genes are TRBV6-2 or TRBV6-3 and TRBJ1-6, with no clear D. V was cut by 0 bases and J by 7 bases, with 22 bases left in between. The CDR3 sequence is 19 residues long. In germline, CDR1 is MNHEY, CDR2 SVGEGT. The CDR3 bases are TGTGCCAGCAGTTACTCGAGGATCCAGGCCCTTAATCGGAATTCACCCCTCCACTTT. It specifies CASSYSRIQALNRNSPLHF.

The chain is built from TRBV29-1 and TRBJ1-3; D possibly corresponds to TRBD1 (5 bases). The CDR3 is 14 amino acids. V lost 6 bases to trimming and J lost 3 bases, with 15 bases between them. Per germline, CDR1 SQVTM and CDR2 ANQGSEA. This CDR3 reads CSVETTGRGNTIYF. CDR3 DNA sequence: TGCAGCGTCGAGACCACGGGACGTGGAAACACCATATATTTT.

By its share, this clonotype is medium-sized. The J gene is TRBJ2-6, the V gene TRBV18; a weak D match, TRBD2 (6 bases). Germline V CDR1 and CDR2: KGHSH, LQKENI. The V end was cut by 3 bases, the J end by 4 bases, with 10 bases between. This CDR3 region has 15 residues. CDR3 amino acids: CASSPRDSGANVLTF. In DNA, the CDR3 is TGTGCCAGCTCACCGAGGGACTCAGGGGCCAACGTCCTGACTTTC.

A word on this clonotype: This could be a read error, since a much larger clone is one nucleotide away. The CDR3 here is CASSLLATSGEQFF. As DNA, the CDR3 is TGTGCCAGCAGTTTATTAGCCACTTCAGGAGAGCAGTTCTTC. The chain couples TRBV27 to TRBJ2-1, with no clear D. Per the germline V gene, CDR1 is MNHEY and CDR2 is SMNVEV (reference sequence). Trimming took off 1 base at V and 10 bases at J, with 14 bases between the two ends. The CDR3 covers 14 residues.

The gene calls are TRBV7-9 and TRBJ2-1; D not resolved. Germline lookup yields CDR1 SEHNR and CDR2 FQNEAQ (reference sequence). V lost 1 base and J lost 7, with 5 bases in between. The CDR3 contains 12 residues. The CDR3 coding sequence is TGTGCCAGCAGCTTAGACGGGAATGAGCAGTTCTTC. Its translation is CASSLDGNEQFF.

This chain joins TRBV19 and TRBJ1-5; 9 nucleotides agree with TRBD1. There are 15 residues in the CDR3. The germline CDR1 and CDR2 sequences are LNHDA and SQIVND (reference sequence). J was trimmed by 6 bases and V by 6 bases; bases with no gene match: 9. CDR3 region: CASSPGQGLGQPQHF. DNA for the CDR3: TGTGCCAGTAGCCCTGGACAGGGGTTAGGTCAGCCCCAGCATTTT.

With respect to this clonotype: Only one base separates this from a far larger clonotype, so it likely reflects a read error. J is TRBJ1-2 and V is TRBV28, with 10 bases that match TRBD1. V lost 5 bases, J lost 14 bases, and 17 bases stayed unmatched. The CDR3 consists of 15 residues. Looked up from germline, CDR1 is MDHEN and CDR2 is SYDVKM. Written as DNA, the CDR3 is TGTGCCAGCAGTGAGCCAGGCACAGGGGACAGGGGTTCGACCTTC. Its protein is CASSEPGTGDRGSTF.

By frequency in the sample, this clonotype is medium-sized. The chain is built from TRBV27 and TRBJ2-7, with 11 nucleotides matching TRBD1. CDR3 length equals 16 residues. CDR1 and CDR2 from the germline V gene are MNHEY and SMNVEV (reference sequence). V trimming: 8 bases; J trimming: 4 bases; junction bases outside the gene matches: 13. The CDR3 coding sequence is TGTGCCAGCTCCTCCCCGCCGGGACAGGGGGTATACGAGCAGTACTTC. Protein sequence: CASSSPPGQGVYEQYF.

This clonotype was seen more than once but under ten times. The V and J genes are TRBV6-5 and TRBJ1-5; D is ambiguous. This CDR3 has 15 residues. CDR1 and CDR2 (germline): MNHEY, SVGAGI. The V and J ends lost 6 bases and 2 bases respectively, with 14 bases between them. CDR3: CASRREGSGNQPQHF. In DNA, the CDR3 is TGTGCCAGCAGGAGGGAGGGTTCGGGCAATCAGCCCCAGCATTTT.

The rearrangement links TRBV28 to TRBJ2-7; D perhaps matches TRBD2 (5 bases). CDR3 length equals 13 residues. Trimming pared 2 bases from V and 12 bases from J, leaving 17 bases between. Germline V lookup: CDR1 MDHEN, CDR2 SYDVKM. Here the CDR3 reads CASSLPLPGERYF. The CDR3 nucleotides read TGTGCCAGCAGTTTACCGTTGCCTGGGGAGAGGTACTTC.